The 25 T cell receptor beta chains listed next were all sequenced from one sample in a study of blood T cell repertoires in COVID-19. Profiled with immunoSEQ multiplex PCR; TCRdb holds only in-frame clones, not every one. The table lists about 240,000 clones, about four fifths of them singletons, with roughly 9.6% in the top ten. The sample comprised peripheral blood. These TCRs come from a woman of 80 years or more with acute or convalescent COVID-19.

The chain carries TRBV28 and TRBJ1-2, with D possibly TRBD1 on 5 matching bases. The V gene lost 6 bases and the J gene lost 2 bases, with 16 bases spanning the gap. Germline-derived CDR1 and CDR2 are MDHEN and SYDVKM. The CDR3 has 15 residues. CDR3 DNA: TGTGCCAGCAGAGGGCAGGGTGGGGAAAACTATGGCTACACCTTC. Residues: CASRGQGGENYGYTF.

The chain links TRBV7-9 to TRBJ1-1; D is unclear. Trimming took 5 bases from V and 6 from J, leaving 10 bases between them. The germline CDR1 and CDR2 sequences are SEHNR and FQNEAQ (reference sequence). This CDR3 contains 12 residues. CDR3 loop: CASSPGGPEAFF. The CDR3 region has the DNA TGTGCCAGCAGCCCTGGAGGTCCTGAAGCTTTCTTT.

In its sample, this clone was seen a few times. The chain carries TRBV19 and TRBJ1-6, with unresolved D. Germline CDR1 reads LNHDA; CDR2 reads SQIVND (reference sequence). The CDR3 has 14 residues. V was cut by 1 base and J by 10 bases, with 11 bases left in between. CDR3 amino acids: CASSIGRENSPLHF. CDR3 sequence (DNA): TGTGCCAGTAGTATAGGAAGGGAGAACTCACCCCTCCACTTT.

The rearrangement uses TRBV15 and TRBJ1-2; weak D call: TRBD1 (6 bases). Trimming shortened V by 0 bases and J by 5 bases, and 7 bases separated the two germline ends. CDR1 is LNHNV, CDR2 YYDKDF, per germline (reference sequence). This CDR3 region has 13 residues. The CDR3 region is CATSREQGYGYTF. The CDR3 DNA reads TGTGCCACCAGCAGAGAACAGGGATATGGCTACACCTTC.

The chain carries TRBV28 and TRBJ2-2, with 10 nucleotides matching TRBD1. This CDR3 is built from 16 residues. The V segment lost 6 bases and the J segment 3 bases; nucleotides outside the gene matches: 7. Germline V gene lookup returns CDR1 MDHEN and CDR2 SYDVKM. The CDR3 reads CASSFTGTGDTGELFF. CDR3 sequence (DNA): TGTGCCAGCAGCTTTACCGGGACAGGGGACACCGGGGAGCTGTTTTTT.

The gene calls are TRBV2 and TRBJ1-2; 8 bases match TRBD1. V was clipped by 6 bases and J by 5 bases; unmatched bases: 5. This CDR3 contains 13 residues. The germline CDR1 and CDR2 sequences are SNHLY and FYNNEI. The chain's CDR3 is CASRTGDGYGYTF. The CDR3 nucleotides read TGTGCCAGCAGGACAGGGGATGGTTATGGCTACACCTTC.

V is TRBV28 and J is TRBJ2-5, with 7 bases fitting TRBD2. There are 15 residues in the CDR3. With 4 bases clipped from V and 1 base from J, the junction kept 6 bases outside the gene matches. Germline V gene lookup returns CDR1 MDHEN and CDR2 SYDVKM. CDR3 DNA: TGTGCCAGCAGTTCTACGGGGAGGGGCCAAGAGACCCAGTACTTC. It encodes CASSSTGRGQETQYF.

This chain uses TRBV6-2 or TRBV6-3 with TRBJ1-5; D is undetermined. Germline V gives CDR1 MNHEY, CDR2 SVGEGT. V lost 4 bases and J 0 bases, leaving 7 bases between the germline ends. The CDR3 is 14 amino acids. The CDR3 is CASSSQYSNQPQHF. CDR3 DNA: TGTGCCAGCAGTTCACAATATAGCAATCAGCCCCAGCATTTT.

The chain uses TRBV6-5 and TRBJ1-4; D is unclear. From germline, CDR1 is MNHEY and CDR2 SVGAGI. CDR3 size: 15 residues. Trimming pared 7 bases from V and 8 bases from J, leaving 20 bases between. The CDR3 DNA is TGTGCCAGCATCGGACGGCGGGCTAATGAGGAAAAACTGTTTTTT. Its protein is CASIGRRANEEKLFF.

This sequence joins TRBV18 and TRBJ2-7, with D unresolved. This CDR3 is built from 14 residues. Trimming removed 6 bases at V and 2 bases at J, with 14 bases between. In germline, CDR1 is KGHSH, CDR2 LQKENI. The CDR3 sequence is CASSPVLPPYEQYF. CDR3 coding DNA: TGTGCCAGCTCCCCGGTGCTACCCCCCTACGAGCAGTACTTC.

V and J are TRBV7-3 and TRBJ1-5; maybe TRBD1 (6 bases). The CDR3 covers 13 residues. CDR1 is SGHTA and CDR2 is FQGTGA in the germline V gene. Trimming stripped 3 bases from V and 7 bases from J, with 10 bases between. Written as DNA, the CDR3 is TGTGCCAGCAGCTTGGGGGCCGGACAGCCCCAGCATTTT. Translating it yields CASSLGAGQPQHF.

This chain's CDR3 is CASSVATGKAFF. In nucleotides, the CDR3 is TGTGCCAGCAGCGTGGCCACAGGGAAAGCTTTCTTT. The V call is TRBV7-3, the J call TRBJ1-1; possibly TRBD1 for D (6 bases). CDR1 and CDR2 from the germline V gene are SGHTA and FQGTGA. V shed 5 bases and J shed 9 bases, with 13 bases lying between them. This CDR3 region has 12 residues.

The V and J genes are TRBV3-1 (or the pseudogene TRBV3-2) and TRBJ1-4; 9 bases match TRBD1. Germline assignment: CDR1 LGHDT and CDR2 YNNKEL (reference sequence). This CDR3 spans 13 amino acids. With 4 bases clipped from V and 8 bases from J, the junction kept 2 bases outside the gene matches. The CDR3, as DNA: TGTGCCAGCAGCCTGGGACAGGGAGAAAAACTGTTTTTT. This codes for CASSLGQGEKLFF.

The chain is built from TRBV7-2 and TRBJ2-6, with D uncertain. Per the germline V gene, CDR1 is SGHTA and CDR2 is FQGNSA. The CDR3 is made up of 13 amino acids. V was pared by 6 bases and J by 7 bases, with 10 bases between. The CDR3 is CASRGDLANVLTF. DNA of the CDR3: TGTGCCAGCAGGGGCGATCTCGCCAACGTCCTGACTTTC.

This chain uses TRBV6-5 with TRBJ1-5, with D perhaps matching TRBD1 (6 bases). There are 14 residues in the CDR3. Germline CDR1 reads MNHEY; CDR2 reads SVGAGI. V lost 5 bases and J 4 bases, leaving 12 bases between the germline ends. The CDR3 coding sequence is TGTGCCAGCAGTATCGGACAGCCTAATCAGCCCCAGCATTTT. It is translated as CASSIGQPNQPQHF.

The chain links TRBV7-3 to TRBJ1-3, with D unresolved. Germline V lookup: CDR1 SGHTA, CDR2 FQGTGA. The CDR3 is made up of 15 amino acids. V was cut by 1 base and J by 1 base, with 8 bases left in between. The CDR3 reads CASSLSPGSGNTIYF. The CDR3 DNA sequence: TGTGCCAGCAGCTTAAGTCCGGGATCTGGAAACACCATATATTTT. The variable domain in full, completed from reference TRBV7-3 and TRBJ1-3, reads GAGVSQTPSNKVTEKGKYVELRCDPISGHTALYWYRQSLGQGPEFLIYFQGTGAADDSGLPNDRFFAVRPEGSVSTLKIQRTERGDSAVYLCASSLSPGSGNTIYFGEGSWLTVV.

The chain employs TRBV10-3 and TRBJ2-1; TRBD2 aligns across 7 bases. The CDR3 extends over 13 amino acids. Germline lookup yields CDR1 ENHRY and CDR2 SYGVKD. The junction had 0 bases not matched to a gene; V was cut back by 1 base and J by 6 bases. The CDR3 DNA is TGTGCCATCAGTGAGTGGGGGGGCAATGAGCAGTTCTTC. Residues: CAISEWGGNEQFF.

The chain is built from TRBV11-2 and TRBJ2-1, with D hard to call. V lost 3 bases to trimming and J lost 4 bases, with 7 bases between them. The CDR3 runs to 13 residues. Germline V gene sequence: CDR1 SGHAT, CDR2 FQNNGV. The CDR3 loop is CASSFLLYNEQFF. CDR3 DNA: TGTGCCAGCAGCTTCCTATTATACAATGAGCAGTTCTTC.

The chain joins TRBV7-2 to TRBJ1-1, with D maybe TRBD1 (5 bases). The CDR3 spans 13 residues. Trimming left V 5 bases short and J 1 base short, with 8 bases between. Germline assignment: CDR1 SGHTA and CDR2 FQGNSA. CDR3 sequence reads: CASSPQGNTEAFF. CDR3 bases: TGTGCCAGCAGCCCGCAGGGGAACACTGAAGCTTTCTTT.

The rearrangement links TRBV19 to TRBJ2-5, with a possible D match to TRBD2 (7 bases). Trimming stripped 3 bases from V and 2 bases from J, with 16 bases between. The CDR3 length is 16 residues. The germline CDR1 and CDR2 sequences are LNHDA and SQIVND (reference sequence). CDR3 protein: CASSILAGALQETQYF. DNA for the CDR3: TGTGCCAGTAGTATCCTGGCGGGGGCCCTTCAAGAGACCCAGTACTTC.

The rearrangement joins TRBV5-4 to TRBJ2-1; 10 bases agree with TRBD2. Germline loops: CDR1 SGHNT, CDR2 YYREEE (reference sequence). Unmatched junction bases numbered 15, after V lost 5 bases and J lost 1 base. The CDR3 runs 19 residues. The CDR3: CASSSSAGGPMGSYNEQFF. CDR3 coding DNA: TGTGCCAGCAGTTCCTCAGCGGGGGGGCCTATGGGTTCCTACAATGAGCAGTTCTTC.

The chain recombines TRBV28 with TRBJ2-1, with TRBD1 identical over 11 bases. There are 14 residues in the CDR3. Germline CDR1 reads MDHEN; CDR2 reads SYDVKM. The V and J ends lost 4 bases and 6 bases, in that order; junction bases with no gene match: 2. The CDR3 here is CASSSGQGANEQFF. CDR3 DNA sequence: TGTGCCAGCAGTTCCGGACAGGGGGCCAATGAGCAGTTCTTC.

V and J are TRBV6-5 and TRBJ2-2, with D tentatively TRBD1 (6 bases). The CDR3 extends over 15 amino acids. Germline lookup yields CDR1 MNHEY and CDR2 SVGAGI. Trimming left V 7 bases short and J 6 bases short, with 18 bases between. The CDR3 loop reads CASTYLGGWAGELFF. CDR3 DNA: TGTGCCAGCACCTACTTAGGGGGTTGGGCCGGGGAGCTGTTTTTT.

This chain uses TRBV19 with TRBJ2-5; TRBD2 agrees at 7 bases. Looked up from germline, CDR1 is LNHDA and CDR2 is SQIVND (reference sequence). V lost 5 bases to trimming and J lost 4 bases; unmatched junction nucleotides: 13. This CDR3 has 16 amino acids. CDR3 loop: CASSGAGGGGRETQYF. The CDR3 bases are TGTGCCAGTAGTGGCGCCGGTGGGGGAGGGAGAGAGACCCAGTACTTC.

CDR3 sequence: CASSPYGVAFF. In DNA form, the CDR3 reads TGTGCCAGCTCACCGTACGGGGTGGCTTTCTTT. This chain uses TRBV18 with TRBJ1-1; D not resolved. CDR1 and CDR2 (germline): KGHSH, LQKENI. Trimming pared 3 bases from V and 11 bases from J, leaving 10 bases between. The CDR3 runs 11 residues.